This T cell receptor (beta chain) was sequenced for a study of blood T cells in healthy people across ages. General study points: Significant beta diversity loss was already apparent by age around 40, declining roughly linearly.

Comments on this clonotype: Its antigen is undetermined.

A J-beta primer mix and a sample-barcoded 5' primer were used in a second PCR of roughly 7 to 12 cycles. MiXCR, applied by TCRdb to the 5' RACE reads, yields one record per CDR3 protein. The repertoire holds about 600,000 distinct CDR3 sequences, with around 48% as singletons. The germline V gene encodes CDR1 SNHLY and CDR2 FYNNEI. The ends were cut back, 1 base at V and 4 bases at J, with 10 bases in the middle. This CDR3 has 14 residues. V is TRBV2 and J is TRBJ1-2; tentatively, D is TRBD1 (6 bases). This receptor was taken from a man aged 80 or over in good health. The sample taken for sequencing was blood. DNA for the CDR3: TGTGCCAGCAGTGAAGACAGGGTGACCTATGGCTACACCTTC. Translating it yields CASSEDRVTYGYTF.